One T cell receptor beta chain is described in this entry. Its antigen is unidentified. A multiplex PCR was run with 60 Vbeta primers and 13 Jbeta primers. Measured with immunoSEQ multiplex PCR; TCRdb has only the in-frame clones, and not every one. The table includes about 130,000 clones, 60% to 80% detected once. This sample stems from a study of cytomegalovirus exposure and HLA in healthy donors. Study overall: A prior study identified just under 120 million unique TCR beta sequences from some 200 million T cells. Across roughly 400 genotyped donors, roughly 85% landed in the Caucasian-associated ancestry cluster.

V lost 1 base to trimming and J lost 10 bases, with 5 bases between them. Germline V gene sequence: CDR1 LGHNA, CDR2 YNFKEQ. This CDR3 spans 11 amino acids. Study results and caveats: Among the sequence variants, a highly shared cluster was likely an artifact of sequencing. According to an earlier analysis, most TCR beta V segments yielded productive rearrangements about 90% or about 30% of the time.

This rearrangement joins TRBV4-2 to TRBJ2-1; D gene unclear. Sequencing input: PBMCs. The clonotype comes from a woman between 50 and 59 years old in good health and CMV-seronegative. The CDR3 bases are TGTGCCAGCAGCCAAGGAAGCGAGCAGTTCTTC. Protein product: CASSQGSEQFF.